The T cell receptor beta chain under discussion was sequenced for a study of control samples from healthy donors and cancer patients. The length of the CDR3 is 13 residues. Per germline, CDR1 KGHSY and CDR2 FQNENV. Germline trimming cut 6 bases from V and 5 bases from J; bases unmatched to any gene: 6. TCRdb keeps only in-frame clones here, not all; method: immunoSEQ multiplex PCR. The sample lists about 110,000 clones, 83% seen once, with less than 15% in the top ten. The source of this sequence is a woman aged 50 to 65 in good health. This chain links TRBV16 with TRBJ1-2; 7 bases align to TRBD1. Input material: blood. CDR3 loop: CASSPDRDYGYTF. As DNA, the CDR3 is TGTGCCAGCAGTCCCGACAGGGATTATGGCTACACCTTC.